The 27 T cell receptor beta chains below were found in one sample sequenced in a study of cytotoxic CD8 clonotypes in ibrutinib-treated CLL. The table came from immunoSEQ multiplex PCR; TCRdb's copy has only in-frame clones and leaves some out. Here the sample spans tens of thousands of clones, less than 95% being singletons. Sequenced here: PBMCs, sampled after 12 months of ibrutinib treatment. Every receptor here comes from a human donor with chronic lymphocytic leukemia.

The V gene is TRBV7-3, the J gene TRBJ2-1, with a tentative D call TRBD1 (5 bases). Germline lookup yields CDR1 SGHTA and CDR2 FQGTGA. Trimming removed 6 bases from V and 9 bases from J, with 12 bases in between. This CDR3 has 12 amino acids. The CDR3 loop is CASSHNQGEQFF. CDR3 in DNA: TGTGCCAGCAGTCATAATCAGGGTGAGCAGTTCTTC.

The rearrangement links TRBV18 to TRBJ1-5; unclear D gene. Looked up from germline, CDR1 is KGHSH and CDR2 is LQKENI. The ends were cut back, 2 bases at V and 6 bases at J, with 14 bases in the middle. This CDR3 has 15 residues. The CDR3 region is CASSPERVSVQPQHF. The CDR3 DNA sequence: TGTGCCAGCTCACCAGAGCGGGTATCGGTTCAGCCCCAGCATTTT.

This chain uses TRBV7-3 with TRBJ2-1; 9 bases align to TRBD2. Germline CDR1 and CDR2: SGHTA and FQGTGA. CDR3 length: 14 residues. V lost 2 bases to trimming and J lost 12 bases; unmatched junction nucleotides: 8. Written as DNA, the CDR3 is TGTGCCAGCAGCTTATTGGGAGCGGGAGGTGTGCAGTTCTTC. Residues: CASSLLGAGGVQFF. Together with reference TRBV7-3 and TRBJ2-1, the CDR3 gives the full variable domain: GAGVSQTPSNKVTEKGKYVELRCDPISGHTALYWYRQSLGQGPEFLIYFQGTGAADDSGLPNDRFFAVRPEGSVSTLKIQRTERGDSAVYLCASSLLGAGGVQFFGPGTRLTVL.

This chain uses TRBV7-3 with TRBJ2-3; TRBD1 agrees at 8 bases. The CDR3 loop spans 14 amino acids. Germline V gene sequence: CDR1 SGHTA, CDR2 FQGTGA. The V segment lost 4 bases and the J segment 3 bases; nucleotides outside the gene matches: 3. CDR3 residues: CASSSGQGTDTQYF. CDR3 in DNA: TGTGCCAGCAGCTCCGGACAGGGTACAGATACGCAGTATTTT.

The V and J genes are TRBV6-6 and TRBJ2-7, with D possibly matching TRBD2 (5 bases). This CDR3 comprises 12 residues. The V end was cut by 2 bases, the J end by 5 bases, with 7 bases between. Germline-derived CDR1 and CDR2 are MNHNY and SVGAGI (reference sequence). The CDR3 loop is CASSYASNEQYF. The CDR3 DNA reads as TGTGCCAGCAGTTACGCTAGCAACGAGCAGTACTTC.

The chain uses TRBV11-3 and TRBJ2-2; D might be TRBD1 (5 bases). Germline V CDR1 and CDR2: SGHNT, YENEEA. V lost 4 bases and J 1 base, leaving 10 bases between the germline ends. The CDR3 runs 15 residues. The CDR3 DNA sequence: TGTGCCAGCAGCTCAAGAGACAGGAACACCGGGGAGCTGTTTTTT. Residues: CASSSRDRNTGELFF. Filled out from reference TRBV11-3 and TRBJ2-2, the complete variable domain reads EAGVVQSPRYKIIEKKQPVAFWCNPISGHNTLYWYLQNLGQGPELLIRYENEEAVDDSQLPKDRFSAERLKGVDSTLKIQPAELGDSAVYLCASSSRDRNTGELFFGEGSRLTVL.

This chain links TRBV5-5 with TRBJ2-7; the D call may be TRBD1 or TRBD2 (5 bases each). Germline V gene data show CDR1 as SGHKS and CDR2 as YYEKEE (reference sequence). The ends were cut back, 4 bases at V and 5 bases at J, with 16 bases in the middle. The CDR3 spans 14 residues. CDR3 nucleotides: TGTGCCAGCAGCCCGGGTCGTGGGGGAAACGAGCAGTACTTC. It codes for CASSPGRGGNEQYF.

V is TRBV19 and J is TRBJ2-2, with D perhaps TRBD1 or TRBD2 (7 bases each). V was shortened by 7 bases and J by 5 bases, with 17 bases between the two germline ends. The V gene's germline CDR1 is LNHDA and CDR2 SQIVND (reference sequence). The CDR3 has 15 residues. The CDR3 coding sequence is TGTGCCAGTAATACCCCAGGGGGGGCGACCGGGGAGCTGTTTTTT. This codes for CASNTPGGATGELFF.

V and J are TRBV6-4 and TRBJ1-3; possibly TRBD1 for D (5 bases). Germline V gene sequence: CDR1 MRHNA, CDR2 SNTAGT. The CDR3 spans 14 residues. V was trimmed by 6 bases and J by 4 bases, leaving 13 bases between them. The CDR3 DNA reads TGTGCCAGCAGCCCGGGGGGACCCGGAAACACCATATATTTT. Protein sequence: CASSPGGPGNTIYF.

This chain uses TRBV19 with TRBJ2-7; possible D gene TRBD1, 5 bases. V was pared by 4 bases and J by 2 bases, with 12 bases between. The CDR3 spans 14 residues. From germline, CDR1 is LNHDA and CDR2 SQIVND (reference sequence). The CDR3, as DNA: TGTGCCAGTAGTAGAAGCAGGGCTGCCTACGAGCAGTACTTC. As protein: CASSRSRAAYEQYF.

CDR3 sequence (DNA): TGCAGCGTTGCACGAGGGTTGATCATGGATACGCAGTATTTT. Protein product: CSVARGLIMDTQYF. This rearrangement joins TRBV29-1 to TRBJ2-3; weak D call: TRBD2 (5 bases). The CDR3 covers 14 residues. The V gene lost 4 bases and the J gene lost 6 bases, with 17 bases spanning the gap. Germline assignment: CDR1 SQVTM and CDR2 ANQGSEA.

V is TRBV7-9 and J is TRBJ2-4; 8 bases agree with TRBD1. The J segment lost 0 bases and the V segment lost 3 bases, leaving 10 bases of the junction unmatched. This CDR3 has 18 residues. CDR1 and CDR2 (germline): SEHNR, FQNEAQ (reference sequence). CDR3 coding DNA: TGTGCCAGCAGCTTCCGCCGGACAGGGTCGCTAGCCAAAAACATTCAGTACTTC. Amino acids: CASSFRRTGSLAKNIQYF.

CDR3 nucleotides: TGTGCCAGCACCAAAAGGCGTGGGGCCAACTACGAGCAGTACTTC. The encoded protein is CASTKRRGANYEQYF. This chain connects TRBV5-6 to TRBJ2-7, with D perhaps TRBD1 (5 bases). The CDR3 is made up of 15 amino acids. The germline V gene has CDR1 SGHDT and CDR2 YYEEEE. V shed 6 bases and J shed 3 bases, with 19 bases lying between them.

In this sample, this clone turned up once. The CDR3 here is CASSFLDRGLGEQYF. For the CDR3, the DNA is TGTGCCAGCAGCTTCCTGGACAGGGGGCTTGGCGAGCAGTACTTC. The chain recombines TRBV7-9 with TRBJ2-7; 11 nucleotides line up with TRBD1. Per the germline V gene, CDR1 is SEHNR and CDR2 is FQNEAQ (reference sequence). This CDR3 is built from 15 residues. V trimming: 3 bases; J trimming: 6 bases; junction bases outside the gene matches: 7.

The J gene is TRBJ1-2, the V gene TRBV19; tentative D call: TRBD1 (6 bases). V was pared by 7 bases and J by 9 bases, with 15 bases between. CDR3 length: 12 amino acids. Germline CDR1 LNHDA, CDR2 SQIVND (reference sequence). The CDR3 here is CASNAGVKSYTF. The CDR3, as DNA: TGTGCCAGTAACGCAGGGGTTAAGAGCTACACCTTC.

The CDR3: CAIRREGLGSGELFF. The CDR3 nucleotides are TGTGCCATCAGGCGGGAGGGCCTTGGAAGCGGGGAGCTGTTTTTT. The chain joins TRBV10-3 to TRBJ2-2, with TRBD2 matching over 9 bases. The J segment lost 7 bases and the V segment lost 6 bases, leaving 9 bases of the junction unmatched. Germline CDR1 is ENHRY and CDR2 is SYGVKD. This CDR3 contains 15 residues.

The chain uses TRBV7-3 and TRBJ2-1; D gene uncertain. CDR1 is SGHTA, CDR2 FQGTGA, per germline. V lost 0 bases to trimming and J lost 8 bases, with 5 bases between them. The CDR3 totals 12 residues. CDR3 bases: TGTGCCAGCAGCTTAACGGTAGATGAGCAGTTCTTC. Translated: CASSLTVDEQFF.

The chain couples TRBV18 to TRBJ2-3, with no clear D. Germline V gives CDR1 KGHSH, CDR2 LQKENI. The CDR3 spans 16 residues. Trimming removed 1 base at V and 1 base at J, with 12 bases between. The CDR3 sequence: CASSPRQARGTDTQYF. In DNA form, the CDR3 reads TGTGCCAGCTCACCACGCCAGGCCCGGGGCACAGATACGCAGTATTTT.

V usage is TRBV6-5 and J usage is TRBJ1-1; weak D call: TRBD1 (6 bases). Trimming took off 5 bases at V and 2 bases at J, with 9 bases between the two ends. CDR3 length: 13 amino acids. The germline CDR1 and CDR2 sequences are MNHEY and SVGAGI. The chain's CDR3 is CASSPGVNTEAFF. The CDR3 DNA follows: TGTGCCAGCAGTCCAGGGGTAAACACTGAAGCTTTCTTT.

In DNA form, the CDR3 reads TGTGCCAGCAGCCGATTCAACTCTGGGGCCAACGTCCTGACTTTC. Its translation is CASSRFNSGANVLTF. The rearrangement links TRBV28 to TRBJ2-6; D call uncertain. The CDR3 totals 15 residues. Germline assignment: CDR1 MDHEN and CDR2 SYDVKM. V gave up 6 bases and J gave up 0 bases, with 9 bases separating them.

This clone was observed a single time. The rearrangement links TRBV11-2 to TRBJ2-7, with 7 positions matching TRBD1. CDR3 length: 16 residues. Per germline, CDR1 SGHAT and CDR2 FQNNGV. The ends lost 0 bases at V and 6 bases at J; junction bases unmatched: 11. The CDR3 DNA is TGTGCCAGCAGCTTAGACACACAGGGGTTGTTTCGCGAGCAGTACTTC. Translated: CASSLDTQGLFREQYF.

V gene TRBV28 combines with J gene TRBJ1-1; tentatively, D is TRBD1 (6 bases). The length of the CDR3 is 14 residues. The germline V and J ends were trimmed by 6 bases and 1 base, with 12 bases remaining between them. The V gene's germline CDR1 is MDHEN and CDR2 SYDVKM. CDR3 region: CASRRQVRNTEAFF. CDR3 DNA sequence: TGTGCCAGCAGAAGACAGGTTAGGAACACTGAAGCTTTCTTT. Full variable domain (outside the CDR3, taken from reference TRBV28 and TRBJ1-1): DVKVTQSSRYLVKRTGEKVFLECVQDMDHENMFWYRQDPGLGLRLIYFSYDVKMKEKGDIPEGYSVSREKKERFSLILESASTNQTSMYLCASRRQVRNTEAFFGQGTRLTVV.

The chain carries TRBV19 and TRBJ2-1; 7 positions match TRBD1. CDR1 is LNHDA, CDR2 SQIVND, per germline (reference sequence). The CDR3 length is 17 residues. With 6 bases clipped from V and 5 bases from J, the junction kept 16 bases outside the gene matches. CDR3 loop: CASSGNTGARINNEQFF. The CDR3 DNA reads TGTGCCAGTAGCGGAAATACAGGGGCCCGGATAAACAATGAGCAGTTCTTC.

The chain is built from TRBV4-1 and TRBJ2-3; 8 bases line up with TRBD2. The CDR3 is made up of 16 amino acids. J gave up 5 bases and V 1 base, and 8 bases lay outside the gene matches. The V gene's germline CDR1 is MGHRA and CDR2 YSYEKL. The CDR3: CASSQGPGRGGDTQYF. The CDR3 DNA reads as TGCGCCAGCAGCCAAGGTCCGGGACGGGGGGGAGATACGCAGTATTTT.

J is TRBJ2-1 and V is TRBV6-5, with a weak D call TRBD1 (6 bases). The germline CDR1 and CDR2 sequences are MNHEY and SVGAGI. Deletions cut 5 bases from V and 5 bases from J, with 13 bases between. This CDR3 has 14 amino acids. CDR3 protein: CASSLTDRNNEQFF. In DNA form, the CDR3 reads TGTGCCAGCAGTCTTACGGACAGAAACAATGAGCAGTTCTTC.

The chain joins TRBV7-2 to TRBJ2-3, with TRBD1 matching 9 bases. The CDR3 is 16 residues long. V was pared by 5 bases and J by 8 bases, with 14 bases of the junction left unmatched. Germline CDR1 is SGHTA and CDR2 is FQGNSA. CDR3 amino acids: CASSPRRDRVFGTQYF. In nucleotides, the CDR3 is TGTGCCAGCAGCCCCCGACGGGACAGGGTCTTCGGTACGCAGTATTTT. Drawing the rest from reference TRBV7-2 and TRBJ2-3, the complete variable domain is GAGVSQSPSNKVTEKGKDVELRCDPISGHTALYWYRQSLGQGLEFLIYFQGNSAPDKSGLPSDRFSAERTGGSVSTLTIQRTQQEDSAVYLCASSPRRDRVFGTQYFGPGTRLTVL.

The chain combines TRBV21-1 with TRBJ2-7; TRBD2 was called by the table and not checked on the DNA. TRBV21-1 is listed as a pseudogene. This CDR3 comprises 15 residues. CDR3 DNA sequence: TGTGCCAGCAGCAAGGAGCGGGGTCCTTCCTACGAGCAGTACTTC. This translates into CASSKERGPSYEQYF.